The rows below give T cell receptor beta chains drawn from one sample of a study of blood T cells in healthy people across ages. From the 5' RACE reads, TCRdb called clonotypes with MiXCR, one entry per CDR3 protein. The repertoire holds approximately 880,000 distinct CDR3 sequences, with roughly 50% as singletons. Sequenced input: blood. The source of these receptors is a man between 25 and 39 years old in good health. CDR3s include the opening cysteine and the closing phenylalanine or tryptophan. D genes are given only for firm matches. Where a row states a size, it is once, few, many or the class of an expanded clone; other rows omit it.

.	TRBV27	16	TRBJ2-7	TRBD1	TGTGCCAGCATCGTCAGGGGGAAGATAAATCCCTACGAGCAGTACTTC	CASIVRGKINPYEQYF
few	TRBV10-3	13	TRBJ2-3	.	TGTGCCATCAGTGAGAACTGGGAGGATACGCAGTATTTT	CAISENWEDTQYF
.	TRBV5-6	13	TRBJ1-1	.	TGTACCAGCAGCACGGGCACGAACACTGAAGCTTTCTTT	CTSSTGTNTEAFF
.	TRBV20-1	17	TRBJ1-5	TRBD1	TGCAGTGCTAGGCACGCACAGGGGGCCGGTTGGAATCAGCCCCAGCATTTT	CSARHAQGAGWNQPQHF
.	TRBV7-8	14	TRBJ2-7	.	TGTGCCAGCAGCTTAGGTCTCCGTTCGGATGAGCAGTACTTC	CASSLGLRSDEQYF
.	TRBV6-4	15	TRBJ1-1	TRBD1	TGTGCCAGCAGTGTCTACAGGGGGCTAGGCACTGAAGCTTTCTTT	CASSVYRGLGTEAFF
few	TRBV6-4	15	TRBJ2-3	TRBD2	TGTGCCAGCAAAGGTGGCGGGGGGTCATCGGATACGCAGTATTTT	CASKGGGGSSDTQYF
.	TRBV4-2	17	TRBJ2-3	TRBD2	TGTGTCAGCAGCCGAACGGGACTAGCGGGGGGGACAGATACGCAGTATTTT	CVSSRTGLAGGTDTQYF
.	TRBV20-1	13	TRBJ2-3	TRBD1	TGCAGTGCTAGCTTAGGGGGCTCAGATACGCAGTATTTT	CSASLGGSDTQYF
.	TRBV3-1	18	TRBJ1-2	.	TGTGCCAGCAGCCAAGGACACCGGGGGCAGGGGCTTAACTATGGCTACACCTTC	CASSQGHRGQGLNYGYTF
once	TRBV28	16	TRBJ1-5	TRBD1	TGTGCCAGCAGTTCCCGGACAGGGAGTAGCAATCAGCCCCAGCATTTT	CASSSRTGSSNQPQHF
many	TRBV7-9	17	TRBJ2-6	.	TGTGCCAGCAGCTTAGCGCGCAGTTCCTCTGGGGCCAACGTCCTGACTTTC	CASSLARSSSGANVLTF
.	TRBV13	15	TRBJ2-7	TRBD1	TGTGCCAGCAGCCTGGGGACAGGGTCTCTCTACGAGCAGTACTTC	CASSLGTGSLYEQYF
many	TRBV20-1	15	TRBJ2-7	TRBD2	TGCAGTGCTAGAGGCGCAACTAGCGTATCCTACGAGCAGTACTTC	CSARGATSVSYEQYF
.	TRBV14	17	TRBJ2-1	TRBD2	TGTGCCAGCAGTCAAGAACGACTAGCAGCAGGAAGGAATGAGCAGTTCTTC	CASSQERLAAGRNEQFF
.	TRBV27	16	TRBJ1-6	.	TGTGCCAGCAGTGGACCGATCCACCAGAATAATTCACCCCTCCACTTT	CASSGPIHQNNSPLHF
.	TRBV5-1	15	TRBJ1-6	.	TGCGCCAGCAGCTTGGACTATGCAAAAAATTCACCCCTCCACTTT	CASSLDYAKNSPLHF
few	TRBV5-4	14	TRBJ2-7	.	TGTGCCAGCAGCTCCTACGGAATAGATTACGAGCAGTACTTC	CASSSYGIDYEQYF
once	TRBV5-1	16	TRBJ1-4	TRBD1	TGCGCCAGCAGCTGGGGCCCGGGACAGCCTAATGAAAAACTGTTTTTT	CASSWGPGQPNEKLFF
few	TRBV30	14	TRBJ2-6	.	TGTGCCTGGGCGCAGAGCTCTGGGGCCAACGTCCTGACTTTC	CAWAQSSGANVLTF
few	TRBV28	15	TRBJ1-2	.	TGTGCCAGCAGTCCTGGGAACGGGGAAATCTATGGCTACACCTTC	CASSPGNGEIYGYTF
few	TRBV5-5	16	TRBJ2-5	.	TGTGCCAGCAGCTTGGCCGGGACGGGGATTCAAGAGACCCAGTACTTC	CASSLAGTGIQETQYF
.	TRBV5-5	15	TRBJ1-1	TRBD1	TGTGCCAGCAGCTTACAGGGGGGAGCGAACACTGAAGCTTTCTTT	CASSLQGGANTEAFF
.	TRBV7-9	16	TRBJ2-1	TRBD2	TGTGCCAGCACCCAAAGGGCGGGAGGGTTTCAGGATGAGCAGTTCTTC	CASTQRAGGFQDEQFF
few	TRBV29-1	13	TRBJ2-3	TRBD1	TGCAGCGTGGACAGGCCCCCCACAGATACGCAGTATTTT	CSVDRPPTDTQYF
.	TRBV20-1	14	TRBJ1-5	.	TGCAGTGCTAGGGTGGCAGGGACCAATCAGCCCCAGCATTTT	CSARVAGTNQPQHF
.	TRBV27	13	TRBJ2-1	.	TGTGCCAGCAGTTTCCCTGGGGGCTTTGAGCAGTTCTTC	CASSFPGGFEQFF
.	TRBV10-3	16	TRBJ2-6	.	TGTGCCATCAGTGAGGGACCGAGCTCTGGGGCCAACGTCCTGACTTTC	CAISEGPSSGANVLTF